This T cell receptor beta chain was observed in a study of blood T cells in healthy people across ages. The CDR3 contains 14 residues. V lost 3 bases and J lost 7; bases outside the gene matches: 7. CDR1 and CDR2 from the germline V gene are SQVTM and ANQGSEA. On this clonotype itself: As the CDR3 is not closed by the conserved phenylalanine or tryptophan, this likely results from a read error.

Together with a sample-barcoded 5' primer, a J-beta primer mix was included in a second PCR lasting about 7 to 12 cycles. In TCRdb, the 5' RACE reads were re-called with MiXCR into one record per CDR3 protein. Found here are approximately 800,000 distinct CDR3 sequences, 25% of them singletons; the top ten hold more than 3%. The data also belong to a second study, concerning T cells of mothers and their children.

The material sequenced was blood. The clonotype was recovered from a boy between 10 and 17 years old in good health. The V call is TRBV29-1, the J call TRBJ2-1; 9 nucleotides align to TRBD1. The CDR3 nucleotides are TGCAGCGTTGAGTGTTGGGACAGGGTTAATGAGCAGTTCTCC. This gives the protein CSVECWDRVNEQFS.